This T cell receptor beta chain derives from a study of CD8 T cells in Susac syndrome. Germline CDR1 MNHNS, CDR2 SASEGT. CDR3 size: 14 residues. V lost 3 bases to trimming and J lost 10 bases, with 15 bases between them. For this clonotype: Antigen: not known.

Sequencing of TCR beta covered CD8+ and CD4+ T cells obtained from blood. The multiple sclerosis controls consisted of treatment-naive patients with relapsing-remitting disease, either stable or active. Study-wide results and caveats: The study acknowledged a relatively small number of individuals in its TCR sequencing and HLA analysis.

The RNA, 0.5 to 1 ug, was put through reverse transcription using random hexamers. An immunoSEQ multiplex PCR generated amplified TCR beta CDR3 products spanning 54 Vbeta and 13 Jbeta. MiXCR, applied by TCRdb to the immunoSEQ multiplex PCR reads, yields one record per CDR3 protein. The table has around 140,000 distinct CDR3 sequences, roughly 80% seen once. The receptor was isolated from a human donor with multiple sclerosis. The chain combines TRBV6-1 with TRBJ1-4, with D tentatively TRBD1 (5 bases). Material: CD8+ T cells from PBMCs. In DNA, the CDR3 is TGTGCCAGCAGTGAGAAACAGGTTCCCCGAAAACTGTTTTTT. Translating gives CASSEKQVPRKLFF.